The clone carrying this TCR beta chain has only a few counts. The antigen remains undetermined. Exclusion followed for patients with uncontrolled infection, other autoimmune disease, pregnancy or lactation. The PBMCs studied were ones that came from about 9.9 ml fresh peripheral blood. The CDR3 is 16 residues long. Trimming stripped 4 bases from V and 1 base from J, with 17 bases between. Germline values: CDR1 SGHRS, CDR2 YFSETQ. The CDR3 regions of TCR beta were amplified from RNA transcripts. A first-round RT-PCR of the TCR CDR3 used the HTBI primer set. TCRdb used MiXCR to reprocess the multiplex PCR reads, holding one entry per CDR3 protein. This sample has 350,000 or so distinct CDR3 sequences, with roughly 18% found just once. This record belongs to a study of T cells in Graves' hyperthyroidism and ophthalmopathy. Study-level background: Before any treatment, at initial diagnosis, peripheral blood was collected. The study's findings and limits: Onset of ophthalmopathy came a median roughly 6.5 months after the model predicted it.

This clonotype was sampled from a woman aged 35 to 49 with Graves' ophthalmopathy. The sample comprised blood. The chain is built from TRBV5-1 and TRBJ2-5; TRBD2 is a possible D gene (6 bases). The CDR3 sequence is CASSPDAGRSQETQYF. DNA for the CDR3: TGCGCCAGCAGCCCCGATGCGGGGAGGTCCCAAGAGACCCAGTACTTC.